This T cell receptor (beta chain) originates from a study of blood T cells in healthy people across ages. Peripheral blood was drawn, around 9.5 milliliters per donor. V was shortened by 1 base and J by 2 bases, with 13 bases between the two germline ends. The CDR3 is made up of 16 amino acids. CDR1 is MRHNA and CDR2 is SNTAGT in the germline V gene. Through a sample-barcoded 5' primer and a J-beta primer mix, a second PCR was run for roughly 6 to 12 cycles. Each sample yielded at least 3 million CDR3-containing paired-end reads. TCRdb passed the 5' RACE reads through MiXCR, listing each CDR3 protein once. Of roughly 1,000,000 distinct CDR3 sequences in the sample, roughly a quarter were seen once. This clonotype was found a few times. Separately, the same data were catalogued under a study of T cells of mothers and their children. From that report: Unrelated pairs and related pairs have their TCR recombination output shaped similarly by thymic selection. Related mother-child pairs showed slightly, non-significantly higher overlap than unrelated pairs.

This receptor was identified in a girl aged 2 to 9 in good health. This chain joins TRBV6-4 and TRBJ2-3; D is perhaps TRBD2 (7 bases). The specimen sequenced was blood. The CDR3 DNA reads TGTGCCAGCAGTGACTTCGCGGGGGCCTACACAGATACGCAGTATTTT. Translated, it gives CASSDFAGAYTDTQYF.